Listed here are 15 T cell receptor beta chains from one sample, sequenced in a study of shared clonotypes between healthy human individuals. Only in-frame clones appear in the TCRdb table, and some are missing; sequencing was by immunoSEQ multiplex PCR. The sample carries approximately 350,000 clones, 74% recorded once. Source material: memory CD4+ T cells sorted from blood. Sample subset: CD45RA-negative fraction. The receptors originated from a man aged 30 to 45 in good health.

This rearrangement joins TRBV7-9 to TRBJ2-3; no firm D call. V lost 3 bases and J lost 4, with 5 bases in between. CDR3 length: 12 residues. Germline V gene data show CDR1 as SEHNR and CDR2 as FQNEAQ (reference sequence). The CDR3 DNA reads TGTGCCAGCAGCTTGTTTGCAGATACGCAGTATTTT. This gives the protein CASSLFADTQYF.

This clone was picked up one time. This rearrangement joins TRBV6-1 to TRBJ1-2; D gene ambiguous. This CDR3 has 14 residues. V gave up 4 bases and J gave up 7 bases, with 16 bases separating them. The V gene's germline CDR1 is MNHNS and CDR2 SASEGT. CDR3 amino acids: CASSGSLIGLGYTF. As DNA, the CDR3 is TGTGCCAGCAGTGGCAGTCTAATAGGTCTTGGCTACACCTTC.

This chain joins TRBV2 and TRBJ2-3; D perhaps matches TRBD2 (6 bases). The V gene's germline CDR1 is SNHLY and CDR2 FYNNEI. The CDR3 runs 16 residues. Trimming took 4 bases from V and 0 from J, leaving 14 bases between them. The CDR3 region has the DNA TGTGCCAGCAGTGGAACTAGCTCCGCGAGCACAGATACGCAGTATTTT. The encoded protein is CASSGTSSASTDTQYF.

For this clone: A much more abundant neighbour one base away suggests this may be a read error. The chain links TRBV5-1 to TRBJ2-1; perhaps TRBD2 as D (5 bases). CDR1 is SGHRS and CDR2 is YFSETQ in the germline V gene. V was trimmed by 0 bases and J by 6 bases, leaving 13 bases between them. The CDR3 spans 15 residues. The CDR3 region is CASSLGEAAGNEQFF. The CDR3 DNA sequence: TGCGCCAGCAGCTTGGGGGAAGCGGCCGGCAATGAGCAGTTCTTC.

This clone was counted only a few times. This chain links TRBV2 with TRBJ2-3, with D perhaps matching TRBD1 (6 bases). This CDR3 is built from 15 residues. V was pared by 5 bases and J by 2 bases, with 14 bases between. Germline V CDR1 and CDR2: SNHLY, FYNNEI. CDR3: CASSRVGQNTDTQYF. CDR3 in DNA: TGTGCCAGCAGTCGGGTTGGACAGAACACAGATACGCAGTATTTT.

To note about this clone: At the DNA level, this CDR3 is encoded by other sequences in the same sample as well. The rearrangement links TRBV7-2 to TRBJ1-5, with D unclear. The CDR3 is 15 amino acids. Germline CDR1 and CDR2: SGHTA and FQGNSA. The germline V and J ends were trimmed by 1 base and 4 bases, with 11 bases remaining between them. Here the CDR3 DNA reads TGTGCCAGCAGCTTAGTAGGGAACGGAAATCAGCCCCAGCATTTT. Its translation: CASSLVGNGNQPQHF.

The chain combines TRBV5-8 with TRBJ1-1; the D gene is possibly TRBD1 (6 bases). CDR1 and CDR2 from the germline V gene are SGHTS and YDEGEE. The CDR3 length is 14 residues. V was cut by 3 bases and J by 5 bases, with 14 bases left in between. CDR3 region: CASSYVQRGTEAFF. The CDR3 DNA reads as TGTGCCAGCAGCTACGTCCAGAGGGGGACTGAAGCTTTCTTT.

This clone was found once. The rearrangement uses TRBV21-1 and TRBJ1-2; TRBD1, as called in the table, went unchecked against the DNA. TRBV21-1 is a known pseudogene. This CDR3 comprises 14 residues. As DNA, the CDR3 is TGTGCCAGCATCTGGGGAACAGGGTTGGATGGCTACACCTTC. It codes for CASIWGTGLDGYTF.

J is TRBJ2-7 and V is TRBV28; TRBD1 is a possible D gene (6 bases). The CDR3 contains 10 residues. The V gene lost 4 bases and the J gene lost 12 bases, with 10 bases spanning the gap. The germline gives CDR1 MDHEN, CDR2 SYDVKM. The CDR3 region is CASSSTGLYF. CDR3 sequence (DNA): TGTGCCAGCAGTTCGACAGGCCTGTACTTC.

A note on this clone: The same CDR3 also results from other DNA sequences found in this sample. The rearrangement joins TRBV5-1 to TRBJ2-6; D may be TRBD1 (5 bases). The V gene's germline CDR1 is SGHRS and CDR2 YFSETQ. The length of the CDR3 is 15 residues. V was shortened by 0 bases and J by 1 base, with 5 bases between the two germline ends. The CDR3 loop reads CASSLGTSGANVLTF. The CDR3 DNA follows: TGCGCCAGCAGCTTGGGGACATCTGGGGCCAACGTCCTGACTTTC.

CDR3 protein: CAISERSRASTDTQYF. In DNA form, the CDR3 reads TGTGCCATCAGTGAGAGATCCAGGGCTAGCACAGATACGCAGTATTTT. The J gene is TRBJ2-3, the V gene TRBV10-3; D might be TRBD1 (5 bases). This CDR3 region has 16 residues. Trimming stripped 2 bases from V and 0 bases from J, with 12 bases between. The germline V gene encodes CDR1 ENHRY and CDR2 SYGVKD.

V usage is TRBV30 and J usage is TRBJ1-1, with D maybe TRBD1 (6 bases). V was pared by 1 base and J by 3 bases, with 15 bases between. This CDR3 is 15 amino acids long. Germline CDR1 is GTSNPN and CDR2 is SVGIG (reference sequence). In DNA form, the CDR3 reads TGTGCCTGGAGTGCGGCGACAGGACCCTACACTGAAGCTTTCTTT. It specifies CAWSAATGPYTEAFF.

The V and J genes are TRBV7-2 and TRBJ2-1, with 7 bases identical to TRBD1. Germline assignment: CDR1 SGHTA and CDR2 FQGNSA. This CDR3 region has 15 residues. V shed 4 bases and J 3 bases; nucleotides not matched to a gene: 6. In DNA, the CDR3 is TGTGCCAGCAGCTCCACAGGGGCCCACTACAATGAGCAGTTCTTC. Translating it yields CASSSTGAHYNEQFF.

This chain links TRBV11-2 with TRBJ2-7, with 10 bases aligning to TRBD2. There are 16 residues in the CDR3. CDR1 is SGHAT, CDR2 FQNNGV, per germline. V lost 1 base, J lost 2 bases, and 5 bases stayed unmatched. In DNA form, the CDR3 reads TGTGCCAGCAGCTTAGCCCCCACTAGCGGGGCCTACGAGCAGTACTTC. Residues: CASSLAPTSGAYEQYF.

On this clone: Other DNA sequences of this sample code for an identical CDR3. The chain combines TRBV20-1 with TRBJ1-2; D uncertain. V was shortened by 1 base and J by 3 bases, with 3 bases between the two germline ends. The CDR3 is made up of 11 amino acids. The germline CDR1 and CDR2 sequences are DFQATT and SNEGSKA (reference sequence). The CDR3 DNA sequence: TGCAGTGCTAGAGGCGACTATGGCTACACCTTC. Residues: CSARGDYGYTF.